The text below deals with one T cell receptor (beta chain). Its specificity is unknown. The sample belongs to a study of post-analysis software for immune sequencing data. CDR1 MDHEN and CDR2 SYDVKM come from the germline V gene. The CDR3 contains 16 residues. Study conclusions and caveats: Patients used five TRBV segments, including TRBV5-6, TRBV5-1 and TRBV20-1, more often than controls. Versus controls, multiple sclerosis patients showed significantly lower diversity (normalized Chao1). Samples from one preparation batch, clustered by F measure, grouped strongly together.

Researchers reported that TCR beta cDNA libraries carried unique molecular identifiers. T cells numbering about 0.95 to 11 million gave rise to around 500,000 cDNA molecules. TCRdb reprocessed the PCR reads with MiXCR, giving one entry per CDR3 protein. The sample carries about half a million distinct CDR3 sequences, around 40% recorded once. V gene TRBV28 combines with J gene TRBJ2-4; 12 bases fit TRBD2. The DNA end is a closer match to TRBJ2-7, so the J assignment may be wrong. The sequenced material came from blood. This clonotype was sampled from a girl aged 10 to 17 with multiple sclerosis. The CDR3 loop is CASSLLAGGPPYEQYF. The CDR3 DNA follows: TGTGCCAGCAGCCTCCTAGCGGGAGGGCCGCCCTACGAGCAGTACTTC.